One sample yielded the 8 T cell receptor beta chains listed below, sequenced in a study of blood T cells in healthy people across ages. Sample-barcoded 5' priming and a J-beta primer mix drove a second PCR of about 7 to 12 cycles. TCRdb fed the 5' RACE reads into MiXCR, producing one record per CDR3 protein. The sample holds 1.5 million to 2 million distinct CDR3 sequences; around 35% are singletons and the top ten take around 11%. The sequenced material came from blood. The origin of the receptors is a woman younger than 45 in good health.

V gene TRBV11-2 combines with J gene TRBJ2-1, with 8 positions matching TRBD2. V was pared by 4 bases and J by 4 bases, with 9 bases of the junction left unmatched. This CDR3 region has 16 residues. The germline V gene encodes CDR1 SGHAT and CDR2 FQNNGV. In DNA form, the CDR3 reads TGTGCCAGCAGCTCGGCCGGACTAGCTACGTACAATGAGCAGTTCTTC. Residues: CASSSAGLATYNEQFF.

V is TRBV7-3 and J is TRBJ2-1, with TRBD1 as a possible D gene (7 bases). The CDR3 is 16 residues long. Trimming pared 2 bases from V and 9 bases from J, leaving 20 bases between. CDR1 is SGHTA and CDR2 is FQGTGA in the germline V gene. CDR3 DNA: TGTGCCAGCAGCTTAGAAAGCAGGGGGGTAACCGGTGAGCAGTTCTTC. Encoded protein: CASSLESRGVTGEQFF.

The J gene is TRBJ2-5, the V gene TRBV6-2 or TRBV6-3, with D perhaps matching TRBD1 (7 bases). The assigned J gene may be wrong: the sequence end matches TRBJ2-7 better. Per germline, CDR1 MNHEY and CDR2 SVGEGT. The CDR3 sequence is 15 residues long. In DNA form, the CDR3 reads TGTGCCAGCAAGAGGAGGGGGCGAGTAACGTACGAGCAGTACTTC. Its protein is CASKRRGRVTYEQYF.

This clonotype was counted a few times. The CDR3 spells CASSQAGDDGYTF. The CDR3 DNA follows: TGCGCCAGCAGCCAAGCGGGGGACGACGGCTACACCTTC. The rearrangement links TRBV4-1 to TRBJ1-2; the D gene is possibly TRBD1 (5 bases). Deletions cut 1 base from V and 8 bases from J, with 11 bases between. Per the germline V gene, CDR1 is MGHRA and CDR2 is YSYEKL. The CDR3 loop spans 13 amino acids.

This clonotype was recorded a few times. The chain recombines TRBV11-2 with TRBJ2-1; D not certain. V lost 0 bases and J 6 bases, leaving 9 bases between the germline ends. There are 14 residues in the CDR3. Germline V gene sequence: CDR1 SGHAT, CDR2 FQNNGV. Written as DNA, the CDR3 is TGTGCCAGCAGCTTAGATGGGCCTCCCAATGAGCAGTTCTTC. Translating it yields CASSLDGPPNEQFF.

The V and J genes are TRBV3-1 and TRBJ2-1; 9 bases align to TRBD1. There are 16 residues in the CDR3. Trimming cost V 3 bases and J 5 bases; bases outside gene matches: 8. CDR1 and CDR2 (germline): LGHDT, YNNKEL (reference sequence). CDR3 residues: CASSQAGQGFDNEQFF. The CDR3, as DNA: TGTGCCAGCAGCCAGGCCGGACAGGGGTTCGACAATGAGCAGTTCTTC.

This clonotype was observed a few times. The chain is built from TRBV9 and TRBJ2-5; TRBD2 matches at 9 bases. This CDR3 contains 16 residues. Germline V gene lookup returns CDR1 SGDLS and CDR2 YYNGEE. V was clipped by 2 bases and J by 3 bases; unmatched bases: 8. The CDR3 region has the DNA TGTGCCAGCAGCGTCCATCTAGCGGGGCTAAAAGAGACCCAGTACTTC. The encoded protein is CASSVHLAGLKETQYF.

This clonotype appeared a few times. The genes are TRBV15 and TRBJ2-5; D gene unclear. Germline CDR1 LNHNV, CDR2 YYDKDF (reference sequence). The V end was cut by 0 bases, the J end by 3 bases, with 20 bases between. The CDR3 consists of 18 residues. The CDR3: CATSRDPESTIAEETQYF. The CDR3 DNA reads TGTGCCACCAGCAGAGATCCAGAGAGTACTATCGCGGAAGAGACCCAGTACTTC.